The 25 T cell receptor beta chains below come from one sample, sequenced in a study of technical replicates of blood from several donors. Sequencing used immunoSEQ multiplex PCR; TCRdb keeps in-frame clones, though not all of them. The profile covers fewer than 85,000 clones, with 94% appearing a single time and approximately 0.4% taken by the ten largest. Sequenced input: T cells isolated from PBMCs. The receptors stem from a human donor in good health.

V is TRBV10-1 and J is TRBJ2-2, with TRBD2 identical over 7 bases. The ends lost 6 bases at V and 1 base at J; junction bases unmatched: 5. Per the germline V gene, CDR1 is WNHNN and CDR2 is SYGVQD (reference sequence). The CDR3 contains 15 residues. CDR3: CASRAGTMNTGELFF. The CDR3 region has the DNA TGCGCCAGCAGGGCCGGGACTATGAACACCGGGGAGCTGTTTTTT.

This clone came up once. The chain is built from TRBV5-8 and TRBJ2-3; maybe TRBD1 (6 bases). This CDR3 region has 15 residues. The V end lost 2 bases, the J end lost 4 bases, and 14 bases lay between the germline ends. The germline gives CDR1 SGHTS, CDR2 YDEGEE. The CDR3 bases are TGTGCCAGCAGCTTTAGGGGGTTAGGGGCAGATACGCAGTATTTT. The encoded protein is CASSFRGLGADTQYF.

V gene TRBV7-2 combines with J gene TRBJ1-2; no definite D call. CDR3 size: 16 residues. Trimming removed 5 bases at V and 4 bases at J, with 20 bases between. Germline values: CDR1 SGHTA, CDR2 FQGNSA. CDR3 loop: CASSPEVLRSFYGYTF. The CDR3 nucleotides read TGTGCCAGCAGCCCGGAGGTCCTACGGTCTTTCTATGGCTACACCTTC.

V usage is TRBV6-8 and J usage is TRBJ2-3; TRBD2 matches at 9 bases. This CDR3 is built from 16 residues. The germline V gene has CDR1 MNHGY and CDR2 SAAAGT. Unmatched junction bases numbered 15, after V lost 6 bases and J lost 8 bases. CDR3 loop: CASSCRVAGVVGTQYF. The CDR3 DNA sequence: TGTGCCAGCAGCTGTAGGGTAGCGGGAGTCGTAGGTACGCAGTATTTT.

V gene TRBV15 combines with J gene TRBJ1-2, with 9 positions matching TRBD1. V trimming: 6 bases; J trimming: 8 bases; junction bases outside the gene matches: 13. Per germline, CDR1 LNHNV and CDR2 YYDKDF (reference sequence). CDR3 size: 15 residues. CDR3 DNA: TGTGCCACCAGTGAGGACAGGGGAATATTTGGCGGCTACACCTTC. This sequence encodes CATSEDRGIFGGYTF.

This chain joins TRBV28 and TRBJ1-1; possible D gene TRBD1, 5 bases. Deletions cut 5 bases from V and 4 bases from J, with 17 bases between. The CDR3 has 15 residues. Germline V gene lookup returns CDR1 MDHEN and CDR2 SYDVKM. This CDR3 reads CASSTPLGLGTEAFF. The CDR3 coding sequence is TGTGCCAGCAGTACCCCCCTGGGGCTGGGCACTGAAGCTTTCTTT.

The rearrangement links TRBV4-3 to TRBJ2-7; TRBD1 matches 7 bases. This CDR3 has 16 residues. The V and J ends lost 4 bases and 0 bases, in that order; junction bases with no gene match: 9. Looked up from germline, CDR1 is LGHNA and CDR2 is YSLEER. DNA for the CDR3: TGCGCCAGCAGCCTCCTTGGGACAGTTAGCTCCTACGAGCAGTACTTC. Translation gives CASSLLGTVSSYEQYF.

This chain links TRBV10-1 with TRBJ2-7; TRBD1 matches at 9 bases. This CDR3 is built from 16 residues. V trimming: 0 bases; J trimming: 4 bases; junction bases outside the gene matches: 7. CDR1 and CDR2 from the germline V gene are WNHNN and SYGVQD (reference sequence). Here the CDR3 reads CASSESWGTGIYEQYF. CDR3 coding DNA: TGCGCCAGCAGTGAGTCGTGGGGGACAGGGATTTACGAGCAGTACTTC.

The genes are TRBV27 and TRBJ2-7, with D perhaps TRBD1 (6 bases). Trimming pared 3 bases from V and 5 bases from J, leaving 8 bases between. This CDR3 has 12 amino acids. Per germline, CDR1 MNHEY and CDR2 SMNVEV (reference sequence). Written as DNA, the CDR3 is TGTGCCAGCAGTTTTACAGGGAACGAGCAGTACTTC. Amino acid sequence: CASSFTGNEQYF.

The chain carries TRBV28 and TRBJ2-5; TRBD2 agrees at 10 bases. The CDR3 is made up of 16 amino acids. The trim removed 4 bases at V and 5 bases at J, leaving 10 bases unmatched. CDR1 and CDR2 (germline): MDHEN, SYDVKM. Here the CDR3 reads CASSSPGSGRMETQYF. The DNA of the CDR3 is TGTGCCAGCAGTTCCCCGGGTAGCGGGAGGATGGAGACCCAGTACTTC. The whole variable domain, remainder taken from reference TRBV28 and TRBJ2-5, is DVKVTQSSRYLVKRTGEKVFLECVQDMDHENMFWYRQDPGLGLRLIYFSYDVKMKEKGDIPEGYSVSREKKERFSLILESASTNQTSMYLCASSSPGSGRMETQYFGPGTRLLVL.

A single count supports this clone. The rearrangement links TRBV28 to TRBJ1-1; possibly TRBD1 for D (5 bases). Trimming pared 5 bases from V and 10 bases from J, leaving 17 bases between. The length of the CDR3 is 13 residues. Germline assignment: CDR1 MDHEN and CDR2 SYDVKM. This CDR3 is CASSPSDGRGAFF. The CDR3 coding sequence is TGTGCCAGCAGTCCTTCGGACGGAAGGGGAGCTTTCTTT.

The V call is TRBV5-1, the J call TRBJ1-1, with 7 bases identical to TRBD1. Germline trimming cut 2 bases from V and 2 bases from J; bases unmatched to any gene: 3. The germline gives CDR1 SGHRS, CDR2 YFSETQ. The CDR3 length is 14 residues. The CDR3 is CASSFRDSNTEAFF. The CDR3 coding sequence is TGCGCCAGCAGCTTCCGGGACAGCAACACTGAAGCTTTCTTT. Supplemented by reference TRBV5-1 and TRBJ1-1, the full variable domain reads KAGVTQTPRYLIKTRGQQVTLSCSPISGHRSVSWYQQTPGQGLQFLFEYFSETQRNKGNFPGRFSGRQFSNSRSEMNVSTLELGDSALYLCASSFRDSNTEAFFGQGTRLTVV.

The chain joins TRBV4-2 to TRBJ2-1; D is perhaps TRBD2 (6 bases). Trimming shortened V by 4 bases and J by 9 bases, and 19 bases separated the two germline ends. The germline V gene encodes CDR1 LGHNA and CDR2 YNFKEQ. This CDR3 comprises 15 residues. CDR3 sequence (DNA): TGTGCCAGCAGCCTCGGAGGGCCTAATCCAATTGAGCAGTTCTTC. It codes for CASSLGGPNPIEQFF.

The V gene is TRBV5-1, the J gene TRBJ2-1; 9 positions agree with TRBD2. This CDR3 comprises 16 residues. Losses at the gene ends were 3 bases for V and 3 bases for J; bases not matched to a gene: 7. The germline V gene encodes CDR1 SGHRS and CDR2 YFSETQ. The chain's CDR3 is CASSSYRLAVYNEQFF. The CDR3 nucleotides read TGCGCCAGCAGCTCATACCGACTAGCGGTCTACAATGAGCAGTTCTTC.

This clone was seen only a few times. V gene TRBV5-1 combines with J gene TRBJ1-1, with a weak D call TRBD1 (5 bases). The CDR3 totals 14 residues. V lost 1 base and J 1 base, leaving 8 bases between the germline ends. Germline V lookup: CDR1 SGHRS, CDR2 YFSETQ. CDR3 DNA sequence: TGCGCCAGCAGCTTGTCGGGGGGGAACACTGAAGCTTTCTTT. The encoded protein is CASSLSGGNTEAFF. The whole variable domain, filled in from reference TRBV5-1 and TRBJ1-1, reads KAGVTQTPRYLIKTRGQQVTLSCSPISGHRSVSWYQQTPGQGLQFLFEYFSETQRNKGNFPGRFSGRQFSNSRSEMNVSTLELGDSALYLCASSLSGGNTEAFFGQGTRLTVV.

V usage is TRBV5-1 and J usage is TRBJ2-6, with D uncertain. Trimming left V 1 base short and J 0 bases short, with 8 bases between. Germline CDR1 reads SGHRS; CDR2 reads YFSETQ. This CDR3 contains 16 residues. CDR3 sequence: CASSLNPVSGANVLTF. The CDR3 DNA sequence: TGCGCCAGCAGCTTGAATCCGGTCTCTGGGGCCAACGTCCTGACTTTC. The full variable domain, with the rest looked up from reference TRBV5-1 and TRBJ2-6, is KAGVTQTPRYLIKTRGQQVTLSCSPISGHRSVSWYQQTPGQGLQFLFEYFSETQRNKGNFPGRFSGRQFSNSRSEMNVSTLELGDSALYLCASSLNPVSGANVLTFGAGSRLTVL.

The chain combines TRBV4-3 with TRBJ1-5, with a weak D call TRBD1 (5 bases). The V and J ends lost 0 bases and 3 bases respectively, with 15 bases between them. CDR3 length: 17 residues. From germline, CDR1 is LGHNA and CDR2 YSLEER. CDR3 sequence reads: CASSQEKGAQANQPQHF. The CDR3 DNA reads TGCGCCAGCAGCCAAGAGAAAGGGGCACAGGCCAATCAGCCCCAGCATTTT.

The sample holds one count of this clone. This chain's CDR3 is CASTASGDNSYEQYF. The CDR3 nucleotides are TGTGCCAGCACTGCTTCCGGGGACAATTCCTACGAGCAGTACTTC. The gene calls are TRBV25-1 and TRBJ2-7; D perhaps matches TRBD1 (6 bases). The CDR3 consists of 15 residues. Trimming removed 7 bases at V and 1 base at J, with 17 bases between. The V gene's germline CDR1 is MGHDK and CDR2 SYGVNS.

This clone was observed a single time. The chain employs TRBV2 and TRBJ2-3, with 13 bases matching TRBD2. Trimming at V came to 6 bases and at J to 5 bases, leaving 5 bases not matched to a gene. The CDR3 consists of 15 residues. Germline V CDR1 and CDR2: SNHLY, FYNNEI. The CDR3 spells CASSPRTSGRDTQYF. CDR3 DNA: TGTGCCAGCAGCCCAAGGACTAGCGGGAGAGATACGCAGTATTTT.

This clone was seen a single time. V usage is TRBV2 and J usage is TRBJ2-7; 10 positions agree with TRBD2. Germline V gives CDR1 SNHLY, CDR2 FYNNEI. This CDR3 region has 13 residues. Trimming removed 8 bases from V and 3 bases from J; junction bases left unmatched: 4. The CDR3 region has the DNA TGTGCCAGCCAGCGGGAGGGGGGCTACGAGCAGTACTTC. It codes for CASQREGGYEQYF.

V is TRBV14 and J is TRBJ1-4; D is undetermined. V was pared by 0 bases and J by 6 bases, with 8 bases between. This CDR3 contains 14 residues. Germline V CDR1 and CDR2: SGHDN, FVKESK. Written as DNA, the CDR3 is TGTGCCAGCAGCCAAGAACGGTTCTATGAAAAACTGTTTTTT. Amino acid sequence: CASSQERFYEKLFF.

The rearrangement joins TRBV5-4 to TRBJ2-1; TRBD2 matches 13 bases. J was trimmed by 13 bases and V by 4 bases; bases with no gene match: 11. The CDR3 contains 15 residues. Germline lookup yields CDR1 SGHNT and CDR2 YYREEE (reference sequence). CDR3 sequence reads: CASSNTSGRAPDQFF. For the CDR3, the DNA is TGTGCCAGCAGCAATACTAGCGGGAGGGCCCCGGACCAGTTCTTC.

CDR3 DNA: TGTGCCAGCAGCCCCATTCGCGAGAGGGGGGAGACCCAGTACTTC. This translates into CASSPIRERGETQYF. The V call is TRBV9, the J call TRBJ2-5, with D perhaps TRBD1 (6 bases). The CDR3 consists of 15 residues. Trimming took 4 bases from V and 5 from J, leaving 18 bases between them. The germline V gene has CDR1 SGDLS and CDR2 YYNGEE.

V and J are TRBV5-4 and TRBJ2-5; 9 positions match TRBD1. V was pared by 3 bases and J by 4 bases, with 4 bases of the junction left unmatched. This CDR3 has 14 residues. The germline gives CDR1 SGHNT, CDR2 YYREEE (reference sequence). CDR3 sequence: CASSSGTGRETQYF. The CDR3 nucleotides read TGTGCCAGCAGCTCCGGGACAGGGAGAGAGACCCAGTACTTC.

This clone occurred once. J is TRBJ2-1 and V is TRBV19, with 8 positions matching TRBD1. The CDR3 is made up of 14 amino acids. The J segment lost 6 bases and the V segment lost 5 bases, leaving 6 bases of the junction unmatched. Germline lookup yields CDR1 LNHDA and CDR2 SQIVND (reference sequence). CDR3 nucleotides: TGTGCCAGTAGTCTCCAGGGGGCCTCCAATGAGCAGTTCTTC. Its translation is CASSLQGASNEQFF.